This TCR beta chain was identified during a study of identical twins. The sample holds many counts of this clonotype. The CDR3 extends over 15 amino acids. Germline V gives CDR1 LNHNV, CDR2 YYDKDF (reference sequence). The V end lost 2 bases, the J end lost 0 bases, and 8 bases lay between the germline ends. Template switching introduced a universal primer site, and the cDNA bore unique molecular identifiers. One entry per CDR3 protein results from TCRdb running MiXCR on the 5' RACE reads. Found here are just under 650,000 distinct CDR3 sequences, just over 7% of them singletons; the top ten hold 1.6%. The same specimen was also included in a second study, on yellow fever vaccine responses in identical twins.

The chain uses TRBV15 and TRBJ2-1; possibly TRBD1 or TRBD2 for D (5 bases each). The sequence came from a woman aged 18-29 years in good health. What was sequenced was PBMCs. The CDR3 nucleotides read TGTGCCACCAGCAGATCTGGGGGCTCCTACAATGAGCAGTTCTTC. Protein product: CATSRSGGSYNEQFF.